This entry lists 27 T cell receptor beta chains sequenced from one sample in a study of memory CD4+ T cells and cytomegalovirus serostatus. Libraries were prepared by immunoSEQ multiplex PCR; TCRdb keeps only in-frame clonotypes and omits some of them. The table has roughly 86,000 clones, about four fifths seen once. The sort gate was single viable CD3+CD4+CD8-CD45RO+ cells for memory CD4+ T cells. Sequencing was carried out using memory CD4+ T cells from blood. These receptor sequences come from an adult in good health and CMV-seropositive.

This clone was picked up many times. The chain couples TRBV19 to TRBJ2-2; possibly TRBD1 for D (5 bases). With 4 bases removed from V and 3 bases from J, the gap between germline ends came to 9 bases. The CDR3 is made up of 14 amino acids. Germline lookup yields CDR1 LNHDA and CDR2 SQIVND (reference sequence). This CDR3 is CASSKRQYTGELFF. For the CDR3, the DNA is TGTGCCAGTAGTAAGCGACAGTACACCGGGGAGCTGTTTTTT.

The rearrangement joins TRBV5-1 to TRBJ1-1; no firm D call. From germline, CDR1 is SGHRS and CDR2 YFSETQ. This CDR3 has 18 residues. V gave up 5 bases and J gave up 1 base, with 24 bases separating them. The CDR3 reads CASSGRVDPKSWNTEAFF. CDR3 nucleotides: TGCGCCAGCAGTGGAAGGGTTGACCCCAAAAGTTGGAACACTGAAGCTTTCTTT. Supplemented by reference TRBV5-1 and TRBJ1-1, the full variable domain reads KAGVTQTPRYLIKTRGQQVTLSCSPISGHRSVSWYQQTPGQGLQFLFEYFSETQRNKGNFPGRFSGRQFSNSRSEMNVSTLELGDSALYLCASSGRVDPKSWNTEAFFGQGTRLTVV.

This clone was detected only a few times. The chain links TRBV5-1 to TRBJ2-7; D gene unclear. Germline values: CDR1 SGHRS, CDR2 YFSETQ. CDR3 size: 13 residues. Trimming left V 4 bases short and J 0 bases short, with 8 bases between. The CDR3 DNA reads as TGCGCCAGCAGCAGGGTGGGCTCCTACGAGCAGTACTTC. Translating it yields CASSRVGSYEQYF.

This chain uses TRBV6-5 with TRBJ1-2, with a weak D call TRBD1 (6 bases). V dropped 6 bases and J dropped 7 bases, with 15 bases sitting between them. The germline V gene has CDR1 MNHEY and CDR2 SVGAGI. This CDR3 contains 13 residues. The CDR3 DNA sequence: TGTGCCAGCAGCCACGGACAGCTTGCTGGCTACACCTTC. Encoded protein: CASSHGQLAGYTF.

CDR3 DNA sequence: TGTGCCTGGACCCAGGGGGTGGGAGAGACCCAGTACTTC. Translation gives CAWTQGVGETQYF. The rearrangement links TRBV30 to TRBJ2-5; 7 bases match TRBD1. Germline lookup yields CDR1 GTSNPN and CDR2 SVGIG (reference sequence). V lost 4 bases and J lost 4; bases outside the gene matches: 6. This CDR3 spans 13 amino acids.

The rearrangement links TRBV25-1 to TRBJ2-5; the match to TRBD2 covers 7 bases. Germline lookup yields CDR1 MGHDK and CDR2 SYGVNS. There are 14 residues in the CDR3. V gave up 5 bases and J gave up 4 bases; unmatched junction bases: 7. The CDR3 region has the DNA TGTGCCAGCAGTTTCGCGGGAGAGGCAGAGACCCAGTACTTC. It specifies CASSFAGEAETQYF.

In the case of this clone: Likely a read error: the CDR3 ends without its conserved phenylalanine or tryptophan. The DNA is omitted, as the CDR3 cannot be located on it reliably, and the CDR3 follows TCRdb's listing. The CDR3 loop is CASSYRHS. V gene TRBV6-5 combines with J gene TRBJ2-7. Germline-derived CDR1 and CDR2 are MNHEY and SVGAGI. Counting both end residues, the CDR3 totals 8 amino acids.

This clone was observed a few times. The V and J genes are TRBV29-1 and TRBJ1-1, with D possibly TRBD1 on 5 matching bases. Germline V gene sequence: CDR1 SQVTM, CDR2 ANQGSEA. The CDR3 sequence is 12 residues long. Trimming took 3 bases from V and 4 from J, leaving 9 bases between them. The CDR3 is CSVEAGTTEAFF. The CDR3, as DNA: TGCAGCGTTGAGGCGGGGACCACTGAAGCTTTCTTT.

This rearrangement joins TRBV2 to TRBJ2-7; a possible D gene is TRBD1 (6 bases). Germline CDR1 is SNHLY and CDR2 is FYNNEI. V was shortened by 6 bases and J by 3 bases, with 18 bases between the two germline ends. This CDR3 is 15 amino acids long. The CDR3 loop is CASRRSPTGNYEQYF. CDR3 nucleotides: TGTGCCAGCAGGAGATCCCCGACAGGAAACTACGAGCAGTACTTC. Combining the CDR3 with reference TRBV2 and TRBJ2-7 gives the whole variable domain EPEVTQTPSHQVTQMGQEVILRCVPISNHLYFYWYRQILGQKVEFLVSFYNNEISEKSEIFDDQFSVERPDGSNFTLKIRSTKLEDSAMYFCASRRSPTGNYEQYFGPGTRLTVT.

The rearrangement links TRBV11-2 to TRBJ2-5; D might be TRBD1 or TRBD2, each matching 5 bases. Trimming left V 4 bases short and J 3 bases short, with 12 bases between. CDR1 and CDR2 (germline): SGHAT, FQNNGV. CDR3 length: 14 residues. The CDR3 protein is CASSSGRIKETQYF. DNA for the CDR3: TGTGCCAGCAGCTCGGGACGGATTAAAGAGACCCAGTACTTC.

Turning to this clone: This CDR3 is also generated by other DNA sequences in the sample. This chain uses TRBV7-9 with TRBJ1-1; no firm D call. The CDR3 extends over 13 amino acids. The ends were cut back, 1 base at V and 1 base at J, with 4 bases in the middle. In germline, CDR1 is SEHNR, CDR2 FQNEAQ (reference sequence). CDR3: CASSLEANTEAFF. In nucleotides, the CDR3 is TGTGCCAGCAGCTTAGAGGCGAACACTGAAGCTTTCTTT.

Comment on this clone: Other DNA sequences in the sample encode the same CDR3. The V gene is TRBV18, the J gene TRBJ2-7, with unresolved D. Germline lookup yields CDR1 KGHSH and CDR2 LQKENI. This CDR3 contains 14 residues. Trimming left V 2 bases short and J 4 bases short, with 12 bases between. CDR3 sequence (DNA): TGTGCCAGCTCACCAGGCCAGTCCGCGTACGAGCAGTACTTC. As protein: CASSPGQSAYEQYF.

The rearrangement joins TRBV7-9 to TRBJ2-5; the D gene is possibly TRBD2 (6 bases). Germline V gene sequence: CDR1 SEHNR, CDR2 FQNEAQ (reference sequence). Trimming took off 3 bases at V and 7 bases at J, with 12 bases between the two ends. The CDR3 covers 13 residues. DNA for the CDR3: TGTGCCAGCAGCTTGGAGGGAAGGGCGACCCAGTACTTC. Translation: CASSLEGRATQYF.

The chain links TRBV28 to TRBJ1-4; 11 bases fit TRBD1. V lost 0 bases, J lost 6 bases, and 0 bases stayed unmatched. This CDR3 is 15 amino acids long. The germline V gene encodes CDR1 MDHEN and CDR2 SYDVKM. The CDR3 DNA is TGTGCCAGCAGTTTATGGGGACAGGGGGATGAAAAACTGTTTTTT. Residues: CASSLWGQGDEKLFF.

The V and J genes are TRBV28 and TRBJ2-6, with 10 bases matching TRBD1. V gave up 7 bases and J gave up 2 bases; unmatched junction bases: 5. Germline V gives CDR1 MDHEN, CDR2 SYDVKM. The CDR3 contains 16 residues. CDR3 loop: CASTGQGRAGANVLTF. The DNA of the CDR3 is TGTGCCAGCACGGGACAGGGGAGGGCTGGGGCCAACGTCCTGACTTTC. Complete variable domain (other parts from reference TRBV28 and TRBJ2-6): DVKVTQSSRYLVKRTGEKVFLECVQDMDHENMFWYRQDPGLGLRLIYFSYDVKMKEKGDIPEGYSVSREKKERFSLILESASTNQTSMYLCASTGQGRAGANVLTFGAGSRLTVL.

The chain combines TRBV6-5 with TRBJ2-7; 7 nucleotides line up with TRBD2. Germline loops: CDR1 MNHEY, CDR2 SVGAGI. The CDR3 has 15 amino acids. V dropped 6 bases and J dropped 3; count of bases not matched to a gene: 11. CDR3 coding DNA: TGTGCCAGCAGGCTGAGCGGGACTCTTCTCTACGAGCAGTACTTC. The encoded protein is CASRLSGTLLYEQYF.

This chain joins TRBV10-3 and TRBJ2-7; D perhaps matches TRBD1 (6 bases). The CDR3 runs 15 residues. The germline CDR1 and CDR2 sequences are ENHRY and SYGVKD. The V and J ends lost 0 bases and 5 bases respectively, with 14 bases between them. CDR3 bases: TGTGCCATCAGTGAGTCCAGCGGTGAGGGGGACGAGCAGTACTTC. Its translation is CAISESSGEGDEQYF.

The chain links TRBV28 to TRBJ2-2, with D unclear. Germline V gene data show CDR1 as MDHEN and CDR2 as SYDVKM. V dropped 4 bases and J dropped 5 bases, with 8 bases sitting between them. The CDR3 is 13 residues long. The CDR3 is CASSSWQTGELFF. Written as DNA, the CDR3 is TGTGCCAGCAGTTCATGGCAGACCGGGGAGCTGTTTTTT. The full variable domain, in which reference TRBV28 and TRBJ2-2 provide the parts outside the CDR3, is DVKVTQSSRYLVKRTGEKVFLECVQDMDHENMFWYRQDPGLGLRLIYFSYDVKMKEKGDIPEGYSVSREKKERFSLILESASTNQTSMYLCASSSWQTGELFFGEGSRLTVL.

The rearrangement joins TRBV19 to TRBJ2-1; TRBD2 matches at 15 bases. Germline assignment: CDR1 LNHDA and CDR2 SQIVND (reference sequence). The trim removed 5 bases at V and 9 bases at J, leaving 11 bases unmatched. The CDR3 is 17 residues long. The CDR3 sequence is CASSATGTSGRKGEQFF. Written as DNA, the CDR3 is TGTGCCAGTAGTGCTACCGGGACTAGCGGGAGGAAGGGTGAGCAGTTCTTC.

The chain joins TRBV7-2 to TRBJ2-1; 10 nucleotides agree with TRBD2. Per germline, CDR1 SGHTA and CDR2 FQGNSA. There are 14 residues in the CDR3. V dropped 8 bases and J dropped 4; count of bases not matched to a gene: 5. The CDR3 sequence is CASGLAVVYNEQFF. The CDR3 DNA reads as TGTGCCAGCGGACTAGCGGTGGTTTACAATGAGCAGTTCTTC.

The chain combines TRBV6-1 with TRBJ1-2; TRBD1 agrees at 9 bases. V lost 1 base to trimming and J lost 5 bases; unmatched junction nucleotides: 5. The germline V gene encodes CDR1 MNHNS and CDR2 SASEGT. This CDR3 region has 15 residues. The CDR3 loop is CASSEVGTGYYGYTF. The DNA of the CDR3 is TGTGCCAGCAGTGAAGTAGGGACAGGGTATTATGGCTACACCTTC.

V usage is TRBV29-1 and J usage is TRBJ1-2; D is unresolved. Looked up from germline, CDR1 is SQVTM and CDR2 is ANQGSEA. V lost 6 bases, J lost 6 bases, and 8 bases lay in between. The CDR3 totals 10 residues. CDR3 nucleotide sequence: TGCAGCGTCACCCAAAATGGCTACACCTTC. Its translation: CSVTQNGYTF. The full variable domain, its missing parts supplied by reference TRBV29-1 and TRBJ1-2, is SAVISQKPSRDICQRGTSLTIQCQVDSQVTMMFWYRQQPGQSLTLIATANQGSEATYESGFVIDKFPISRPNLTFSTLTVSNMSPEDSSIYLCSVTQNGYTFGSGTRLTVV.

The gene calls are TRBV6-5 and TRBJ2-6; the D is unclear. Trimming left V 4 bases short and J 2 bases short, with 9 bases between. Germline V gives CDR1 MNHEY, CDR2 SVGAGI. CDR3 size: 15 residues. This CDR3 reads CASSFNRAGANVLTF. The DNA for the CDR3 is TGTGCCAGCAGTTTTAACAGAGCTGGGGCCAACGTCCTGACTTTC.

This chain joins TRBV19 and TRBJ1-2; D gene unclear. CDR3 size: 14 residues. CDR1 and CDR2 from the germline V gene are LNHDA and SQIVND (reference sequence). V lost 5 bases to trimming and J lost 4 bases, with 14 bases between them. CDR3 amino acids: CASSHVGQSYGYTF. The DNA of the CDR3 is TGTGCCAGTAGTCACGTCGGCCAGAGCTATGGCTACACCTTC. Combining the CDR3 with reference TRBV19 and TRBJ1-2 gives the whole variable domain DGGITQSPKYLFRKEGQNVTLSCEQNLNHDAMYWYRQDPGQGLRLIYYSQIVNDFQKGDIAEGYSVSREKKESFPLTVTSAQKNPTAFYLCASSHVGQSYGYTFGSGTRLTVV.

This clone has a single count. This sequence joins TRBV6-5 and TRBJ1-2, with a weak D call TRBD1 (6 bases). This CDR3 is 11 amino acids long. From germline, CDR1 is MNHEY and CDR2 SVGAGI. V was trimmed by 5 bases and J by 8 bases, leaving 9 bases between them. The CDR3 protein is CASSQGSGYTF. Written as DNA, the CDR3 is TGTGCCAGCAGTCAGGGGAGCGGCTACACCTTC.

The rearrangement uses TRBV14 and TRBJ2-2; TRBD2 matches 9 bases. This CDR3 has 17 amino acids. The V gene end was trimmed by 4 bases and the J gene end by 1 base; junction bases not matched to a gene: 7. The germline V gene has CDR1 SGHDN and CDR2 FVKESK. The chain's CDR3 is CASSPVAGEVNTGELFF. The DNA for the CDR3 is TGTGCCAGCAGCCCCGTAGCGGGAGAAGTGAACACCGGGGAGCTGTTTTTT.

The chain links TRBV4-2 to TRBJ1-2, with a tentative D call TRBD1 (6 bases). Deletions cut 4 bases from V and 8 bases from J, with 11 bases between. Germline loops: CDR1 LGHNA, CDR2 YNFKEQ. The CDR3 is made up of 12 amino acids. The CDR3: CASSPFQGGYTF. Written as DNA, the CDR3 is TGTGCCAGCAGCCCCTTCCAGGGGGGCTACACCTTC.